This T cell receptor (beta chain) was sequenced for a study of Tregs in tolerant kidney transplant recipients. The study, taken as a whole, reports: Some patients' samples used different primers over time, so nucleotide sequences weren't comparable.

TCRdb's table, derived via immunoSEQ multiplex PCR, lists solely in-frame clones and lacks some. The sample lists over 50,000 clones; approximately 85% were seen once. The CDR3 is made up of 14 amino acids. Germline CDR1 SGHRS, CDR2 YFSETQ. Germline trimming cut 3 bases from V and 8 bases from J; bases unmatched to any gene: 1. Worth noting for this clone: Its antigen is currently unknown.

The receptor was derived from a human donor who received a combined kidney and bone marrow transplant. The chain joins TRBV5-1 to TRBJ2-1; 14 bases align to TRBD2. This material consisted of Tregs from blood, taken before the transplant. Here the CDR3 reads CASSSGLAGDEQFF. The CDR3 DNA sequence: TGCGCCAGCAGCTCGGGACTAGCGGGAGATGAGCAGTTCTTC.